The 8 T cell receptor beta chains reported below all come from one sample, sequenced in a study of siplizumab effects on memory and regulatory T cells. Using immunoSEQ multiplex PCR, the repertoire was profiled, and TCRdb retains in-frame clones only, with some absent. In the table there are about 50,000 clones, about 94% of which are singletons. Material: CD8+ T cells sorted from blood. The origin of the receptors is a human donor in good health.

This chain connects TRBV15 to TRBJ2-1; D gene unclear. Germline lookup yields CDR1 LNHNV and CDR2 YYDKDF (reference sequence). Trimming shortened V by 0 bases and J by 0 bases, and 6 bases separated the two germline ends. This CDR3 has 15 residues. The DNA for the CDR3 is TGTGCCACCAGCAGAGACCCGAGCTCCTACAATGAGCAGTTCTTC. Its translation: CATSRDPSSYNEQFF.

The rearrangement links TRBV19 to TRBJ2-1, with a tentative D call TRBD2 (6 bases). CDR3 length: 15 residues. CDR1 and CDR2 (germline): LNHDA, SQIVND (reference sequence). The germline V and J ends were trimmed by 7 bases and 1 base, with 14 bases remaining between them. CDR3 region: CASTTSHRSYNEQFF. As DNA, the CDR3 is TGTGCCAGTACAACTAGCCATAGGTCCTACAATGAGCAGTTCTTC.

V and J are TRBV29-1 and TRBJ2-1, with 15 bases fitting TRBD2. This CDR3 spans 18 amino acids. Germline CDR1 and CDR2: SQVTM and ANQGSEA. Unmatched junction bases numbered 11, after V lost 7 bases and J lost 1 base. The CDR3 DNA reads as TGCAGCGGGACTAGCGGGAGGGCCGATAAGAGATCCTACAATGAGCAGTTCTTC. It specifies CSGTSGRADKRSYNEQFF.

This clone was counted a single time. The V call is TRBV5-1, the J call TRBJ2-1, with a weak D call TRBD2 (5 bases). The CDR3 is 15 amino acids. CDR1 is SGHRS, CDR2 YFSETQ, per germline. Trimming left V 4 bases short and J 0 bases short, with 11 bases between. CDR3 amino acids: CASSVGSASYNEQFF. DNA of the CDR3: TGCGCCAGCAGCGTAGGGAGCGCCTCCTACAATGAGCAGTTCTTC.

V is TRBV7-9 and J is TRBJ2-2; D uncertain. Trimming pared 0 bases from V and 4 bases from J, leaving 0 bases between. Germline CDR1 and CDR2: SEHNR and FQNEAQ (reference sequence). The length of the CDR3 is 12 residues. CDR3 coding DNA: TGTGCCAGCAGCTTAGCCACCGGGGAGCTGTTTTTT. It specifies CASSLATGELFF.

This clone has only one observation. The CDR3 reads CASSLGRVYEQFF. The CDR3 nucleotides read TGTGCCAGCAGTTTAGGCAGGGTGTATGAGCAGTTCTTC. V is TRBV27 and J is TRBJ2-1, with D maybe TRBD1 (5 bases). V was pared by 2 bases and J by 8 bases, with 10 bases between. Germline V gene data show CDR1 as MNHEY and CDR2 as SMNVEV (reference sequence). CDR3 size: 13 residues.

The chain recombines TRBV27 with TRBJ2-5; D tentatively reads TRBD1 or TRBD2 (5 bases each). CDR1 and CDR2 (germline): MNHEY, SMNVEV (reference sequence). CDR3 length: 16 residues. The V and J ends lost 5 bases and 9 bases respectively, with 25 bases between them. The CDR3 DNA follows: TGTGCCAGCAGTCGCCAGACCGGGGCCCCCTTTAGGGCCCAGTACTTC. This translates into CASSRQTGAPFRAQYF.

This chain links TRBV6-5 with TRBJ2-2, with D perhaps assigned TRBD1 or TRBD2 (7 bases each). V lost 1 base, J lost 5 bases, and 11 bases lay in between. CDR1 and CDR2 from the germline V gene are MNHEY and SVGAGI. The CDR3 length is 15 residues. CDR3 protein: CASSYWEGATGELFF. The CDR3 DNA is TGTGCCAGCAGTTACTGGGAGGGGGCGACCGGGGAGCTGTTTTTT.